The T cell receptor beta chain under discussion was sequenced for a study of blood T cell repertoires in COVID-19. Study-level background: From the United States, Italy and Spain came samples of acute and convalescent COVID-19. T cells, B-cell-depleted T cells, or PBMCs provided the cDNA or gDNA that served as material.

V was trimmed by 4 bases and J by 4 bases, leaving 13 bases between them. The length of the CDR3 is 14 residues. Germline V gene lookup returns CDR1 SGHRS and CDR2 YFSETQ. Original methodology: Estimates of nucleated cell counts were drawn from the amplification of reference gene primers. The data were produced by immunoSEQ multiplex PCR, yet TCRdb's version contains in-frame clones alone and is incomplete. V, J and clone size reflect that table, while D and trimming were determined from the DNA. Here the sample spans 98,000 or so clones, approximately 88% being singletons. This rearrangement joins TRBV5-1 to TRBJ2-3; D might be TRBD1 (6 bases). This clonotype was sampled from a man aged 55-75 years with acute or convalescent COVID-19. Sequencing was performed on peripheral blood. This chain's CDR3 is CASSPGQPSDTQYF. The CDR3 DNA reads as TGCGCCAGCAGCCCCGGACAGCCTTCAGATACGCAGTATTTT.